This entry concerns a single T cell receptor beta chain. It has no known antigen specificity. No qualities accompany the bases; no much larger clone lies one base away. The data are from a study of T cells after yellow fever vaccination (dated by TCRdb to 2018 to 2020). Broadly, across the study: Libraries from fractions with low cell numbers were prepared with the SMART-Seq v4 Ultra Low Input RNA kit. Bulk TCR alpha and beta repertoires were sequenced longitudinally to track T-cell clones before and after primary and booster YFV17D yellow fever vaccination. Two healthy male donors made up the cohort, one aged 18 to 30 years and the other aged 30 to 39 years. Blood was drawn at multiple timepoints before and after primary and secondary immunization, with bulk PBMC replicates and cell subsets isolated.

On the study overall, not on this receptor specifically: The secondary T-cell response was weaker than the primary response but faster, peaking on day 5 instead of day 15. Computational filtering was needed because FACS-sorted repertoires could contain abundant contaminating clonotypes from the bulk population. After the booster, most of the clones that had expanded following primary vaccination were detected again (almost 98% of CD4 and 80% to 90% of CD8), which suggests that memory was broadly maintained. A small share of clonotypes occurred in both CD4 and CD8 compartments, likely arising from convergent recombination. Because only a couple of donors were included in the study, the extent to which the findings can be generalized is limited.

These reads were obtained on an Illumina NovaSeq 6000. Synthesis of TCR cDNA relied on 5'RACE template switching, a step that introduced a universal primer site along with unique molecular identifiers. Priming of cDNA synthesis was performed from both the TCR alpha and TCR beta constant segments. Library amplification used two PCR steps, and the second PCR step added sample barcodes and sequencing adapters. Libraries were sequenced on Illumina HiSeq 2500 (2x100 bp) or NovaSeq (2x150 bp). On the authors' methods: MIGEC handled demultiplexing of reads and collapsing into UMI consensus sequences, while MiXCR performed V(D)J alignment. Using edgeR on replicate PBMC samples, clonotypes were called vaccine-responding if FDR was below 0.01 and the log2 fold change was above 5 up to day 15. CD4 or CD8 identity was assigned to each bulk clonotype according to whether the clonotype was present at higher abundance in the sequenced CD4 repertoire or the sequenced CD8 repertoire. Clones were called with MiXCR by TCRdb after fastp trimmed the public reads at Q25, and only in-frame beta chains were retained. A single entry per CDR3 protein holds the most common genes and DNA from its merged rows. The V and J calls were not made by the authors but by TCRdb's processing. The table for this sample lists about 340,000 distinct CDR3 sequences; approximately 13% of them were counted only once. The top ten hold 3% to 4% of the sample.

The CDR3 spans 15 residues, from the cysteine through the valine. The sequence is cut down to CDR3 DNA, 45 bases in frame from base 1. Looking up the germline V gene (reference sequence) yields CDR1 SEHNR and CDR2 FQNEAQ. V gives up 3 bases and J gives up 3 bases, and the segment between their germline ends measures 15 bases. Read against the paper, the sample's treatment or condition label means: live attenuated yellow fever vaccine strain. A standard Ficoll-Paque protocol was used to isolate PBMCs from peripheral blood. CD4 and CD8 T-cell fractions were isolated with Dynabeads CD4 and CD8 positive selection kits. RNA was extracted with TriZol from bulk PBMCs, CD4 and CD8 fractions, and dextramer-positive and dextramer-negative fractions.

This chain is built from TRBV7-9 and TRBJ2-7; 6 matching bases give a weak D call of TRBD1. Sequences were derived from CD4+ T cells sorted from PBMCs, sampled 15 days after the yellow fever booster vaccination. The TCR originated in a man in his late teens or twenties who received the YFV17D yellow fever vaccine. The CDR3 amino acid sequence is: CASSFGLVGGYEQYV. In nucleotide form, the sequence is TGTGCCAGCAGCTTTGGATTGGTAGGGGGCTACGAGCAGTACGTC.